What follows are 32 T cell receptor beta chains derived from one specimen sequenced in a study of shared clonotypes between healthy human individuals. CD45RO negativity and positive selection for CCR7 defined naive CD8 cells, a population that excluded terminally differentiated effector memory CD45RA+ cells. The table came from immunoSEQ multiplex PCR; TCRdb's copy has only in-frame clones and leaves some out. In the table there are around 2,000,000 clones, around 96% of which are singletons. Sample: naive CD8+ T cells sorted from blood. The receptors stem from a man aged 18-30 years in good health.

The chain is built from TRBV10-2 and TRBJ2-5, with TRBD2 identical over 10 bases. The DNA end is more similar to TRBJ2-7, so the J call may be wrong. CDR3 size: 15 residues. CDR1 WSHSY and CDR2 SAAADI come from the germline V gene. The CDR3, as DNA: TGCGCCAGCAGTGACAGAGGACTAGCGGCCTACGAGCAGTACTTC. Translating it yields CASSDRGLAAYEQYF.

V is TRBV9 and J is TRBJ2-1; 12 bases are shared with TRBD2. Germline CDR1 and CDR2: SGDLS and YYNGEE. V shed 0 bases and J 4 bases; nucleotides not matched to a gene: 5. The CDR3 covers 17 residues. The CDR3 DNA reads TGTGCCAGCAGCGTAGCCGGACTAGCGGGAACTTACAATGAGCAGTTCTTC. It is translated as CASSVAGLAGTYNEQFF.

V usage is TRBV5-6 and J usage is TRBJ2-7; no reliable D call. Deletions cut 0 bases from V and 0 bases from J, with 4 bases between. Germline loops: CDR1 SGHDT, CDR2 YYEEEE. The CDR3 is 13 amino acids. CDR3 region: CASSLDDSYEQYF. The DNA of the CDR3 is TGTGCCAGCAGCTTGGACGACTCCTACGAGCAGTACTTC.

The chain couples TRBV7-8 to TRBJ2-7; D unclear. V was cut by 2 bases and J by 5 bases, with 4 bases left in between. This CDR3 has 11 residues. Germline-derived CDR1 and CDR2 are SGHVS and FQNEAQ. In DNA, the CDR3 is TGTGCCAGCAGCTTAATGGACGAGCAGTACTTC. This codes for CASSLMDEQYF.

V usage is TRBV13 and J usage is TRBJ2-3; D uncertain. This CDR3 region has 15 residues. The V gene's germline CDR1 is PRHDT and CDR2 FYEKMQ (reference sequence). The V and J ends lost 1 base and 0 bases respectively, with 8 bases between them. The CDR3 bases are TGTGCCAGCAGCTTAGCAGATTTCAGCACAGATACGCAGTATTTT. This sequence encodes CASSLADFSTDTQYF.

The CDR3: CASSPLGGSYEQYF. In DNA form, the CDR3 reads TGTGCCAGCAGCCCTCTCGGCGGCTCCTACGAGCAGTACTTC. This chain uses TRBV14 with TRBJ2-7; the D is unclear. Deletions cut 4 bases from V and 0 bases from J, with 10 bases between. Germline V gives CDR1 SGHDN, CDR2 FVKESK. This CDR3 is 14 amino acids long.

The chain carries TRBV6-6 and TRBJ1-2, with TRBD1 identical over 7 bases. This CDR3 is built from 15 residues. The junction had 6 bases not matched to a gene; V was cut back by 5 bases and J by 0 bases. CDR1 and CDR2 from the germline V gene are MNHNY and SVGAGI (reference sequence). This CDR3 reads CASSDQGGANYGYTF. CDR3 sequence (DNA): TGTGCCAGCAGTGACCAGGGGGGAGCTAACTATGGCTACACCTTC.

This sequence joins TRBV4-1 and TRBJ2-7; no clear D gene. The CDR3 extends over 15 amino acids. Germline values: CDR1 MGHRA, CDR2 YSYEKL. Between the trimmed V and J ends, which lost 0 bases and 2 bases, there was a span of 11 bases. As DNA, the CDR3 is TGCGCCAGCAGCCAAGATCCTAGTAGCACCTACGAGCAGTACTTC. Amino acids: CASSQDPSSTYEQYF.

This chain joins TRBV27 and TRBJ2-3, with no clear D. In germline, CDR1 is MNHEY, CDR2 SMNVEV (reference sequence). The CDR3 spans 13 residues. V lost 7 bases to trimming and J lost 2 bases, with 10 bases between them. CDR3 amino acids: CASTPDPTDTQYF. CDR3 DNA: TGTGCCAGCACCCCAGACCCCACAGATACGCAGTATTTT.

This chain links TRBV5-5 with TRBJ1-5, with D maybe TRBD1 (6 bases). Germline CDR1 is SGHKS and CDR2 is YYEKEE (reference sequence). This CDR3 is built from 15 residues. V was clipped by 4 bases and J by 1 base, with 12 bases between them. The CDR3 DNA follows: TGTGCCAGCAGCCCCGACAGGATGAGCAATCAGCCCCAGCATTTT. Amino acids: CASSPDRMSNQPQHF.

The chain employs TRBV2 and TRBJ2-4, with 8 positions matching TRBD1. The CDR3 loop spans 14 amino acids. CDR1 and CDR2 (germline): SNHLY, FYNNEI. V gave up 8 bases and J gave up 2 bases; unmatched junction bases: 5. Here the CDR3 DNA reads TGTGCCAGCCGACAGGGGCCGTCCAAAAACATTCAGTACTTC. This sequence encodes CASRQGPSKNIQYF.

CDR3 in DNA: TGTGCCAGCAGTTTCCTCCGACAGCAGTACGAGCAGTACTTC. Translated: CASSFLRQQYEQYF. The chain combines TRBV27 with TRBJ2-7; possibly TRBD1 for D (5 bases). CDR3 length: 14 amino acids. With 3 bases removed from V and 4 bases from J, the gap between germline ends came to 13 bases. Germline lookup yields CDR1 MNHEY and CDR2 SMNVEV (reference sequence).

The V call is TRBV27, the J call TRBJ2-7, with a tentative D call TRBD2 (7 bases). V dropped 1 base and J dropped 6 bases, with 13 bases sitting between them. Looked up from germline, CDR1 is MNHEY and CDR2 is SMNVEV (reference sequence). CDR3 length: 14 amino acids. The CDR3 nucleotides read TGTGCCAGCAGTTTATTGGGGGGGGGCCTCGAGCAGTACTTC. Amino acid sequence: CASSLLGGGLEQYF.

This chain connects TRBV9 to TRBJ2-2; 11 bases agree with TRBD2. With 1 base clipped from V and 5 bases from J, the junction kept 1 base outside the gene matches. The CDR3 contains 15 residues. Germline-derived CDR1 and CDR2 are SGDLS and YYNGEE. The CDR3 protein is CASSVRTSGTGELFF. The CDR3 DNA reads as TGTGCCAGCAGCGTACGGACTAGCGGGACCGGGGAGCTGTTTTTT.

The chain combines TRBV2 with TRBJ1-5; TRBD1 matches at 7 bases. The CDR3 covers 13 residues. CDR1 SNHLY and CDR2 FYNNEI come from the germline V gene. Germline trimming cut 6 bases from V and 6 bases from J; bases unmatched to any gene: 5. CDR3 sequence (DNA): TGTGCCAGCAGAGGGGAGGGGGCTCAGCCCCAGCATTTT. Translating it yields CASRGEGAQPQHF.

The CDR3 spells CASSLDQGARNEQYF. Here the CDR3 DNA reads TGTGCCAGCAGCTTAGATCAGGGGGCAAGGAACGAGCAGTACTTC. V and J are TRBV7-8 and TRBJ2-7, with 8 bases matching TRBD1. This CDR3 region has 15 residues. The germline CDR1 and CDR2 sequences are SGHVS and FQNEAQ. V gave up 1 base and J gave up 5 bases; unmatched junction bases: 7.

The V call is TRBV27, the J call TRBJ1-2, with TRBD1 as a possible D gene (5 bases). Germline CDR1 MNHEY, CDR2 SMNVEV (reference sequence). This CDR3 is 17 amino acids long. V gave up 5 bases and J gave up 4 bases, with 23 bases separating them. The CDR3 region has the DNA TGTGCCAGCAGTCTATTAGTCGAAGGGACCGTCCCCTATGGCTACACCTTC. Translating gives CASSLLVEGTVPYGYTF.

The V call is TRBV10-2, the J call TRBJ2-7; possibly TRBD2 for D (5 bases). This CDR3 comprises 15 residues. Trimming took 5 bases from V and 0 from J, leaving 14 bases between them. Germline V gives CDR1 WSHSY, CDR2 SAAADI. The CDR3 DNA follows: TGCGCCAGCAGTAATCTCGCGGGCCGCTCCTACGAGCAGTACTTC. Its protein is CASSNLAGRSYEQYF.

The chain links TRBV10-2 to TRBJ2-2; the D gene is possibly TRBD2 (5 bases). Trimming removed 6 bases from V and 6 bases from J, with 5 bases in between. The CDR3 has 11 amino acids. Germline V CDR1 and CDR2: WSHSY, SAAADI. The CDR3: CASRRAGELFF. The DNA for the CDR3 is TGCGCCAGCAGGCGGGCCGGGGAGCTGTTTTTT.

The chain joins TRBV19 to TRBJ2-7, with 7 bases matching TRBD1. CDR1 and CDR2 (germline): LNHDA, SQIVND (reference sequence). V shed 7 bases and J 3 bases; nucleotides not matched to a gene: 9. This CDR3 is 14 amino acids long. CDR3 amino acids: CASTPPGDSYEQYF. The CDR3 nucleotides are TGTGCCAGTACCCCGCCCGGGGACAGCTACGAGCAGTACTTC.

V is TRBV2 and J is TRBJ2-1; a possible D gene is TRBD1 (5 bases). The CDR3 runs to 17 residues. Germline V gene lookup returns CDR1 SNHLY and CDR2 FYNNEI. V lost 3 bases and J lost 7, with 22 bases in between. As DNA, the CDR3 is TGTGCCAGCAGTGATGAAGAAGGGGCCCCCTGGGCGAATGAGCAGTTCTTC. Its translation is CASSDEEGAPWANEQFF.

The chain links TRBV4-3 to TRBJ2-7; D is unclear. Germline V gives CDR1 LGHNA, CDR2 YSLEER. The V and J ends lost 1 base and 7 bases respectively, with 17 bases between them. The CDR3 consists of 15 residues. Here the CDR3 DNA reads TGCGCCAGCAGCCAAGCCCCGGCGTCAGAGCAAGAGCAGTACTTC. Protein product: CASSQAPASEQEQYF.

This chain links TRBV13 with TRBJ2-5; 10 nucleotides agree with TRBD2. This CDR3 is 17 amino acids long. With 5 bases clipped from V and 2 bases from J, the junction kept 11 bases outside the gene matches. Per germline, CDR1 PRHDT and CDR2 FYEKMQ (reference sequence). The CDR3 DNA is TGTGCCAGCAGCATACGAGCGGGGGGGCCCCCACAAGAGACCCAGTACTTC. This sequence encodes CASSIRAGGPPQETQYF.

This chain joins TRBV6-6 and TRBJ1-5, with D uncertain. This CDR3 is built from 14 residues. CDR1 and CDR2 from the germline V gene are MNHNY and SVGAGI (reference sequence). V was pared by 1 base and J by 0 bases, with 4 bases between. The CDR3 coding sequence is TGTGCCAGCAGTTACTGGGGTAGCAATCAGCCCCAGCATTTT. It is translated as CASSYWGSNQPQHF.

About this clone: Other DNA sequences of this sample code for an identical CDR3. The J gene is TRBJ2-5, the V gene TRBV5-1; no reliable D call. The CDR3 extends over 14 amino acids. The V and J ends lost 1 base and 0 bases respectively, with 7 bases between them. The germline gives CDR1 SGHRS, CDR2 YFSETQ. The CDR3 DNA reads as TGCGCCAGCAGCTTGCTAGGGTACCAAGAGACCCAGTACTTC. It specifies CASSLLGYQETQYF.

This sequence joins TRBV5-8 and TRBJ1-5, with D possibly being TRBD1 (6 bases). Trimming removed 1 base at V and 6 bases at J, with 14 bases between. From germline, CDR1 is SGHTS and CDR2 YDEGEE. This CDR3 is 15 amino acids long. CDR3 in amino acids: CASSLLGGGGQPQHF. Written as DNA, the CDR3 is TGTGCCAGCAGCTTGTTGGGGGGAGGGGGTCAGCCCCAGCATTTT.

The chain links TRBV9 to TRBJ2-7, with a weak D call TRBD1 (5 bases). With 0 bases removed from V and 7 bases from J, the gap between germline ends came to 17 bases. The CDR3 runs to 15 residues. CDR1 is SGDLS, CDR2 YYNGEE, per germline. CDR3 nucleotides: TGTGCCAGCAGCGTAGGAGCAGGGTGGGAAATAGAGCAGTACTTC. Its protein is CASSVGAGWEIEQYF.

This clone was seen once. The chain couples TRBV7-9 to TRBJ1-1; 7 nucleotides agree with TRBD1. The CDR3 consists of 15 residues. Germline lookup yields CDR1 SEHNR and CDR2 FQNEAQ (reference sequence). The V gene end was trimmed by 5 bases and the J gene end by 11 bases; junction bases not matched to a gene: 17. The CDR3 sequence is CASSRGTANSLSAFF. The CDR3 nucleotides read TGTGCCAGCAGCAGAGGGACAGCTAACTCTTTGAGCGCTTTCTTT.

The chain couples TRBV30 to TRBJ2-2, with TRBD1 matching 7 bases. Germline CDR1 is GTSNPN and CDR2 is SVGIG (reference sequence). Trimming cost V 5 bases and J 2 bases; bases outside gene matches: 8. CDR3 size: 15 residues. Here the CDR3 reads CAWDPTGINTGELFF. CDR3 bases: TGTGCCTGGGACCCGACAGGGATAAACACCGGGGAGCTGTTTTTT.

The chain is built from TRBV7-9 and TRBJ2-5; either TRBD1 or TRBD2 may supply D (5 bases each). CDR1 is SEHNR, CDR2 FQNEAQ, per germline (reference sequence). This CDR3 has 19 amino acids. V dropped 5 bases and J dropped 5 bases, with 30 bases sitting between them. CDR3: CASSLLISAQGVEGETQYF. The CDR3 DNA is TGTGCCAGCAGCCTCCTAATTTCCGCTCAGGGAGTGGAAGGGGAGACCCAGTACTTC.

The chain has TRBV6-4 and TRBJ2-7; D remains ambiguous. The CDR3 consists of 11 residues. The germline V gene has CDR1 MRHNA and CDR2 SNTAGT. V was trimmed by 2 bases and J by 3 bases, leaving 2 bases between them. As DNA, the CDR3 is TGTGCCAGCAGTGACGACTACGAGCAGTACTTC. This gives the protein CASSDDYEQYF.

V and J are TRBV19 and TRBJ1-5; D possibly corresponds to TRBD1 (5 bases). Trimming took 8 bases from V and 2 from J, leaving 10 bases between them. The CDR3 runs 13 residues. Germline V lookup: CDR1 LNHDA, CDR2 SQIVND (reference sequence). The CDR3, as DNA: TGTGCCAGTGCCCTAGGGGGCAATCAGCCCCAGCATTTT. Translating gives CASALGGNQPQHF.